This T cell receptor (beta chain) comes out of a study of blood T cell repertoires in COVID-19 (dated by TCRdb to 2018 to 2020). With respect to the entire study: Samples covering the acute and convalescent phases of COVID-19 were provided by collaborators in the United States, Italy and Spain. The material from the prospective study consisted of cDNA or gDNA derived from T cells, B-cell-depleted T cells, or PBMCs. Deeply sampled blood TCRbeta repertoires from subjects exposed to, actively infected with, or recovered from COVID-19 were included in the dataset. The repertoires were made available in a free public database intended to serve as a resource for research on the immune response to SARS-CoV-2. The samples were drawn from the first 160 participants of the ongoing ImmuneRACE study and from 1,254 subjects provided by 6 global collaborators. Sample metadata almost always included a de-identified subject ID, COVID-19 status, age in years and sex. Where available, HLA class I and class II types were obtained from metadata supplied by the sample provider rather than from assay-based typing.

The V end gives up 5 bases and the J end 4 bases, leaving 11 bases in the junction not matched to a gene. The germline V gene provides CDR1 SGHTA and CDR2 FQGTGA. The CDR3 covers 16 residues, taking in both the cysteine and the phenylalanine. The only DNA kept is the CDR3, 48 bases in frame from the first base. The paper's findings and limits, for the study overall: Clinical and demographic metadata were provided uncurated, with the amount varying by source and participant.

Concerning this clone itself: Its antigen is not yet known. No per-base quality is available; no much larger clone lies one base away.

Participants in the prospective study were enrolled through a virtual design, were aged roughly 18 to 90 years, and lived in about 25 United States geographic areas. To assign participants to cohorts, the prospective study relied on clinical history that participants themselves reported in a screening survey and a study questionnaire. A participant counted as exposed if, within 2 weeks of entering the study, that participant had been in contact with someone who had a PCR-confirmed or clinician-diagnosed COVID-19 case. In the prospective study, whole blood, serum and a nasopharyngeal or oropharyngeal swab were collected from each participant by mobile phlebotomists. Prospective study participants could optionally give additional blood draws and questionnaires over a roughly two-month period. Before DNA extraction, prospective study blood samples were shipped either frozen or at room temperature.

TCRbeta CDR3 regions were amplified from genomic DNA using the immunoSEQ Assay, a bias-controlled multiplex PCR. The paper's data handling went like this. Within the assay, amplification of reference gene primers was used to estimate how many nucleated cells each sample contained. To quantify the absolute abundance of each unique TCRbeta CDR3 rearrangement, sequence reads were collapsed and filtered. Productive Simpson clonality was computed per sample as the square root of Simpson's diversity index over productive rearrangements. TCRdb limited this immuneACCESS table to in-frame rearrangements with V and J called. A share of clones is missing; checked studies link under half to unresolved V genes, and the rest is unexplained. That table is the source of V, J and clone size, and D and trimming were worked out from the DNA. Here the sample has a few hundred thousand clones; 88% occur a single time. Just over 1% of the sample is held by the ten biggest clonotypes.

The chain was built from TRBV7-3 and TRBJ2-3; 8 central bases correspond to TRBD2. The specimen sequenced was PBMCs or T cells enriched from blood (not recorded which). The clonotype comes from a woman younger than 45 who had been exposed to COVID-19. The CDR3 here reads CASSAYPGLVADTQYF. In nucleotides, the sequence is TGTGCCAGCAGCGCCTACCCGGGACTAGTTGCAGATACGCAGTATTTT.